This TCR beta chain is from a study of blood T cells in healthy people across ages. The use of a sample-barcoded 5' primer and a J-beta primer mix characterized a second PCR of roughly 6 to 11 cycles. MiXCR, applied by TCRdb to the 5' RACE reads, yields one record per CDR3 protein. The table records about 1.7 million distinct CDR3 sequences, 28% of them present only once. Only a few counts were recorded for this clonotype. This CDR3 contains 15 residues. V gave up 5 bases and J gave up 0 bases; unmatched junction bases: 4. The J gene is TRBJ2-3, the V gene TRBV12-3 or TRBV12-4; TRBD2 matches at 8 bases. This receptor was identified in a woman in her twenties or thirties in good health. The sample consisted of blood. The CDR3 reads CASSIERGSTDTQYF. The CDR3 bases are TGTGCCAGCAGTATAGAGCGGGGGAGCACAGATACGCAGTATTTT.